This T cell receptor beta chain comes out of a study of a mutant IDH1 vaccine in newly diagnosed glioma. Turning to the study itself: Earlier treatment was radiotherapy, temozolomide, or both, with most getting both.

Regarding this clone: The antigen is not known.

Germline lookup yields CDR1 SQVTM and CDR2 ANQGSEA. This CDR3 is 11 amino acids long. Using immunoSEQ multiplex PCR, the repertoire was profiled, and TCRdb retains in-frame clones only, with some absent. The table has 70,000 to 100,000 clones, roughly 87% seen once. Noted time point: baseline, week 1 (first vaccination visit). Regarding treatment: pre-vaccination baseline after standard-of-care therapy. Study-wide results and caveats: The study observed vaccine-induced immune responses in about 93% of patients. Pseudoprogression appeared independent of alterations in top peripheral clonotypes.

The receptor was derived from a man aged 35-49 years with glioma. Some clones in this sample may be carry-over from other donors' samples. The specimen was PBMCs, collected from a glioma patient treated with radiotherapy, temozolomide or both. J is TRBJ1-1 and V is TRBV29-1; no clear D. The CDR3 DNA is TGCGCGTCGGGGTCAGGCGGCGAAGCTTTCTTT. Translating gives CASGSGGEAFF.